These T cell receptor beta chains were read from a single sample in a study of vaccination and CD4 T cells after COVID-19. Their recognized antigens are unknown. MiXCR was run by TCRdb on the PCR reads, yielding one entry per CDR3 protein. Of over 6,000 distinct CDR3 sequences listed, about 75% are singletons. The sequencing input was CD4+ T cells from blood, cultured in vitro. The receptor source for this set is a human donor who had recovered from COVID-19. Each CDR3 is given with its conserved first and last residue.

>TRBV20-1|TRBJ2-2
CSARGTAGVLAGELFF
>TRBV29-1|TRBJ1-2
CSVDRGEGGYTF
>TRBV12-5|TRBJ2-7
CASGLVKQRELFAEQYF
>TRBV28|TRBJ1-5
CASSLGQPQHF
>TRBV30|TRBJ2-2
CAWSVRRGYRPGELFF
>TRBV11-2|TRBJ1-5
CASSKYREQLSNQPQHF
>TRBV6-2/TRBV6-3|TRBJ2-1
CASSYPPGTQPYNEQFF
>TRBV7-2|TRBJ1-5
CASSPRGNQPQHF
>TRBV19|TRBJ2-3
CASSTGTPETQYF
>TRBV4-1|TRBJ2-5
CASSQETSGHQETQYF
>TRBV6-2/TRBV6-3|TRBJ1-5
CASSSGGGIDQPQHF
>TRBV20-1|TRBJ1-2
CSALVPPRGVHYGYTF
>TRBV15|TRBJ2-5
CATGPPGGTGSETQYF
>TRBV6-1|TRBJ2-7
CASSATNSYEQYF
>TRBV2|TRBJ1-6
CATQGAPGSPLHF
>TRBV7-2|TRBJ1-1
CASSPRNPRSREAFF
>TRBV10-3|TRBJ2-7
CAISEDGQFEQYF
>TRBV30|TRBJ2-7
CAWSPGVRGEQYF
>TRBV11-3|TRBJ2-5
CASSLDLGSARGRDQETQYF
>TRBV2|TRBJ1-5
CASSDRGANNQPQHF
>TRBV10-1|TRBJ1-1
CASMGSNTEAFF
>TRBV19|TRBJ1-2
CASSVFGFGPANYGYTF
>TRBV23-1|TRBJ2-7
CASSQSKTREDEQYF
>TRBV23-1|TRBJ1-5
CASSGRTPLASNQPQHF
>TRBV12-3/TRBV12-4|TRBJ1-5
CASSPIGQPQHF
>TRBV7-2|TRBJ1-2
CASSLADLIHTF
>TRBV5-1|TRBJ2-3
CASSLQGGLDTQYF
>TRBV12-3/TRBV12-4|TRBJ2-5
CASSDRGSRGTQYF
>TRBV10-3|TRBJ2-3
CAISTRDTQYF